This T cell receptor beta chain was recorded in a study of blood T cell repertoires in COVID-19. The authors' processing: Quantification of nucleated cells was approximated via reference gene primer amplification. Repertoires were generated with immunoSEQ multiplex PCR, while TCRdb's copy carries only in-frame clones and drops some. V and J calls and clone size follow that table, whereas D and trimming were derived from the DNA. The table lists some 700,000 clones, just under 90% of them singletons, with around 0.3% in the top ten. V lost 0 bases, J lost 6 bases, and 11 bases lay in between. The germline V gene encodes CDR1 LGHNA and CDR2 YSLEER. The CDR3 runs to 14 residues.

The source is a woman between 18 and 29 years old with acute or convalescent COVID-19. This rearrangement joins TRBV4-3 to TRBJ1-2, with D possibly matching TRBD1 (5 bases). The sample was peripheral blood. DNA for the CDR3: TGCGCCAGCAGCCAAGAGGGGGGGTGGCATGGCTACACCTTC. Protein: CASSQEGGWHGYTF.